The clone carrying this T cell receptor beta chain occurred many times. Antigen unknown. The source of the sample is a study of T cell repertoires in cytomegalovirus infection. Study summary: Matching HLA type and CMV infection were both indicated by public TCR beta signatures.

General study results and limits: Public TCR beta family frequency separated CMV-and-HLA carriers, including in an independent cohort. HLA-C-restricted, CMV-specific TCR beta clonotypes were dominant ex vivo.

TCRdb independently ran MiXCR on the reads; one entry per CDR3 protein. Counted here are about 900,000 distinct CDR3 sequences, approximately 31% occurring once; the ten biggest clones make up 10% to 15%. Trimming pared 5 bases from V and 7 bases from J, leaving 17 bases between. This CDR3 has 15 residues. The receptor was isolated from a human donor in good health (CMV status not recorded). Some clones in this sample may be carry-over from other donors' samples. The source was cultured CD8+ T cells from PBMCs, collected from culture after CMV antigen stimulation. The V and J genes are TRBV12-3 or TRBV12-4 and TRBJ1-4, with TRBD1 as a possible D gene (6 bases). As DNA, the CDR3 is TGTGCCAGCAGTCCGCGGGACATTGGTGGTGAAAAACTGTTTTTT. This codes for CASSPRDIGGEKLFF.